This T cell receptor beta chain derives from a study of T cell repertoires and HLA-DP antigens. Study information: Transduced HeLa cells presented HLA-DP to CD4+ T cells.

About this clone: Its antigen is not known.

The PCR primers covered 54 TRBV and 13 TRBJ segments. Measured with immunoSEQ multiplex PCR; TCRdb has only the in-frame clones, and not every one. The sample has around 70,000 clones; over 75% are singletons. Negative selection yielded untouched CD4+ T cells of average about 98% purity. V was clipped by 5 bases and J by 9 bases; unmatched bases: 9. Germline V gene sequence: CDR1 SGHTS, CDR2 YDEGEE. This CDR3 contains 15 residues. V is TRBV5-8 and J is TRBJ2-4; 12 bases map to TRBD1. Specimen: CD4+ T cells from PBMCs. The receptor's source is a man in his 60s in good health and CMV-seronegative. The DNA for the CDR3 is TGTGCCAGCAGGCCGGTAGCGGGACAGGGGGCCATTCAGTACTTC. Its translation is CASRPVAGQGAIQYF.